The TCR beta chain under discussion was sequenced for a study of blood T cell repertoires in COVID-19 (dated by TCRdb to 2020 to 2021). Describing the broader study: Collaborator samples came from the United States, Italy and Spain and covered acute and convalescent phases of COVID-19. The repertoires were released in a freely available public database intended as a resource for research on the immune response to SARS-CoV-2. Samples were obtained from the ongoing ImmuneRACE study (first 160 participants) and from approximately 1,200 subjects provided by 6 global collaborators. HLA class I and class II types, where available, came from metadata supplied by the sample provider rather than from assay-based typing. Subjects who had been exposed to COVID-19, were actively infected with it, or had recovered from it provided the deeply sampled blood TCRbeta repertoires that made up the dataset. The material from the prospective study consisted of cDNA or gDNA derived from T cells, B-cell-depleted T cells, or PBMCs. The sample metadata nearly always contained a de-identified subject ID, COVID-19 status, age in years and sex. Beyond this particular receptor, the publication reports: The quantity of clinical and demographic metadata differed by source and by participant and was supplied without curation.

For this clone: Its antigen is still unknown. No qualities accompany the bases; no much larger clone lies one base away.

CDR1 and CDR2, per the germline V gene (reference sequence), are MNHEY and SMNVEV. The CDR3 runs 17 amino acids, cysteine and phenylalanine included. The retained sequence is limited to the CDR3, 51 bases, with the frame set at the first base. Germline trimming: 2 bases from V, 6 bases from J; junction bases outside gene matches: 13. The immunoSEQ Assay, a bias-controlled multiplex PCR, was used to amplify TCRbeta CDR3 regions from genomic DNA. The original pipeline was this. Within the assay, amplification of reference gene primers was used to estimate how many nucleated cells each sample contained. To quantify the absolute abundance of each unique TCRbeta CDR3 rearrangement, sequence reads were collapsed and filtered. For each sample, productive Simpson clonality was calculated by taking the square root of Simpson's diversity index across productive rearrangements. TCRdb took this table from immuneACCESS and kept in-frame rearrangements with V and J called. Such tables lack part of the clones; where checked against another copy, unresolved V genes explain under half of the gap, and the rest is unexplained. V and J calls and clone size are given by that table; D and trimming were obtained from the DNA. This sample is represented by over 200,000 clones; approximately 86% of them were singletons. The ten largest account for 1.5% of the sample.

The collaborating institutions used their own protocols to collect whole blood in K2EDTA tubes. For TCRbeta analysis, collaborator samples were shipped as frozen whole blood, as isolated PBMCs, or as DNA extracted from either sample type. Sequenced sample: peripheral blood. This clonotype originated in a man aged 18 to 29 with active or convalescent COVID-19. The V and J segments used are TRBV27 and TRBJ2-1, and TRBD2 matches 7 of the central bases. The sequenced DNA is TGTGCCAGCAGTTTACCCATCTCTGCGGGAGTAGTCAATGAGCAGTTCTTC. It encodes CASSLPISAGVVNEQFF.